The rows below give T cell receptor beta chains drawn from one sample of a study of T cells in localized non-small cell lung cancer. Clones were read by immunoSEQ multiplex PCR, and TCRdb kept only the in-frame ones, dropping some. Of about 39,000 clones listed, about 76% were seen once; the top ten hold about 32%. Source: PBMCs, taken before any cancer treatment. Every receptor here comes from a woman between 40 and 69 years old with stage II squamous cell lung carcinoma. The CDR3 runs from the conserved cysteine through the conserved F or W. The D gene is left open where the match is weak. Expanded clones are given a class, and other clones once, few, many or no size at all.

clone_size | d_call | j_call | v_call | cdr3_nt | cdr3_aa
once | - | TRBJ2-3 | TRBV7-7 | TGTGCTAGCAGCTTAGGTTTGAATCCCGCAGATACGCAGTATTTT | CASSLGLNPADTQYF
- | - | TRBJ1-1 | TRBV25-1 | TGTGCCAGCATTCCGGGACAACTGAACACTGAAGCTTTCTTT | CASIPGQLNTEAFF
once | - | TRBJ1-5 | TRBV14 | TGTGCCAGCAGCCTCCGGGACACGGGGCCCCAGCATTTT | CASSLRDTGPQHF
- | - | TRBJ2-1 | TRBV28 | TGTGCCAGCAGTTTATTACTGACTAATGAGCAGTTCTTC | CASSLLLTNEQFF
- | - | TRBJ1-6 | TRBV6-1 | TGTGCCAGCAGTGGGGGTGAGAATTCACCCCTCCACTTT | CASSGGENSPLHF
- | TRBD1 | TRBJ1-4 | TRBV7-9 | TGTGCCAGCAGCCAGTTCCCCCAGGGGGAGGAAAAACTGTTTTTT | CASSQFPQGEEKLFF
- | - | TRBJ1-2 | TRBV6-5 | TGTGCCAGCAGTTACTCGCCCGACGACTATGGCTACACCTTC | CASSYSPDDYGYTF
- | - | TRBJ1-3 | TRBV7-2 | TGTGCCAGCAGCCCCGGGGGTGGAAACACCATATATTTT | CASSPGGGNTIYF
- | - | TRBJ2-7 | TRBV11-3 | TGTGCCAGCAGCTTAGATACCGTATCTGGGGAGCAGTACTTC | CASSLDTVSGEQYF
- | TRBD1 | TRBJ2-5 | TRBV6-5 | TGTGCCAGCAGGAGAGGGACAGCTCAAGAGACCCAGTACTTC | CASRRGTAQETQYF
- | - | TRBJ1-1 | TRBV10-3 | TGTGCCATCAGTGAGGGGTGGGGCAGAGGAGTCTTCTCCGGGAGCACTGAAGCTTTCTTT | CAISEGWGRGVFSGSTEAFF